This is a list of T cell receptor beta chains from one sample in a study of control samples from healthy donors and cancer patients. Repertoires were generated with immunoSEQ multiplex PCR, while TCRdb's copy carries only in-frame clones and drops some. The sample has some 140,000 clones, more than 90% seen once. Sequenced: blood. These TCRs come from a man aged 30 to 45 in good health. CDR3s include the opening cysteine and the closing phenylalanine or tryptophan. The D gene is left open where the match is weak. Size values are once, few and many counts, or a class for expanded clones, and some rows have none.

>-|TRBV6-5|TRBJ2-7|TRBD2|14
CATSGRGYVEKQYF
TGTGCCACAAGCGGGAGGGGGTACGTTGAGAAGCAGTACTTC
>-|TRBV28|TRBJ2-3|-|14
CASKTQPATDTQYF
TGTGCCAGCAAGACCCAACCCGCCACAGATACGCAGTATTTT
>-|TRBV12-3/TRBV12-4|TRBJ1-2|TRBD1|13
CASSDRGVYGYTF
TGTGCCAGCAGTGACAGGGGCGTCTATGGCTACACCTTC
>-|TRBV4-2|TRBJ1-1|TRBD1|15
CASSLTGGIYTEAFF
TGTGCCAGCAGCCTGACAGGGGGAATCTACACTGAAGCTTTCTTT
>-|TRBV19|TRBJ2-2|-|12
CASSTGDGELFF
TGTGCCAGTAGTACAGGGGACGGGGAGCTGTTTTTT
>-|TRBV6-5|TRBJ1-5|-|13
CASKTGRDQPQHF
TGTGCCAGCAAAACAGGGCGGGATCAGCCCCAGCATTTT
>-|TRBV6-2/TRBV6-3|TRBJ2-3|TRBD2|16
CASSSPAGVGSDTQYF
TGTGCCAGCAGTTCCCCCGCGGGGGTAGGATCGGATACGCAGTATTTT
>-|TRBV9|TRBJ2-7|-|14
CASSVSGNSYEQYF
TGTGCCAGCAGCGTATCGGGTAACTCCTACGAGCAGTACTTC
>-|TRBV6-2/TRBV6-3|TRBJ1-2|-|13
CASSYSGSRGYTF
TGTGCCAGCAGTTACTCGGGATCCCGGGGCTACACCTTC
>once|TRBV15|TRBJ2-7|-|13
CATSRDRRLQQYF
TGTGCCACCAGCAGAGATCGAAGGCTTCAGCAGTACTTC
>-|TRBV11-2|TRBJ1-1|TRBD1|17
CASSSTRDSAKFQEAFF
TGTGCCAGCAGTTCAACCCGGGACAGTGCCAAATTTCAAGAAGCTTTCTTT
>-|TRBV19|TRBJ2-1|TRBD1|16
CASSTGQGEDYNEQFF
TGTGCCAGTAGTACCGGACAGGGTGAGGACTACAATGAGCAGTTCTTC
>-|TRBV28|TRBJ2-7|-|14
CASNLGARSYEQYF
TGTGCCAGCAATTTGGGGGCAAGGTCCTACGAGCAGTACTTC
>once|TRBV28|TRBJ1-2|TRBD1|13
CASSPDRVRGYTF
TGTGCCAGCAGCCCGGACAGGGTGAGAGGCTACACCTTC
>once|TRBV3-1/TRBV3-2|TRBJ2-3|-|13
CASSQRRTDTQYF
TGTGCCAGCAGCCAACGACGGACAGATACGCAGTATTTT
>-|TRBV30|TRBJ2-2|TRBD2|11
CAWGGVGELFF
TGTGCCTGGGGGGGGGTCGGGGAGCTGTTTTTT
>-|TRBV5-4|TRBJ2-1|-|17
CASSLSGRSLRYNEQFF
TGTGCCAGCAGCTTGTCGGGTCGTAGCTTAAGGTACAATGAGCAGTTCTTC
>-|TRBV5-1|TRBJ2-1|TRBD2|16
CASSPLGGSSYNEQFF
TGCGCCAGCAGCCCCCTTGGCGGGAGCTCCTACAATGAGCAGTTCTTC
>-|TRBV4-1|TRBJ2-7|-|15
CASSQDPGFRYEQYF
TGCGCCAGCAGCCAAGATCCCGGGTTCCGCTACGAGCAGTACTTC
>few|TRBV30|TRBJ1-3|TRBD1|14
CAWGTGSSGNTIYF
TGTGCCTGGGGGACAGGATCCTCTGGAAACACCATATATTTT
>-|TRBV30|TRBJ2-1|TRBD1|13
CAWDGTGANEQFF
TGTGCCTGGGACGGGACAGGCGCCAATGAGCAGTTCTTC
>-|TRBV5-8|TRBJ1-5|-|14
CASSTRSRRQPQHF
TGTGCCAGCAGCACTAGGAGCAGGAGACAGCCCCAGCATTTT
>-|TRBV6-1|TRBJ2-7|-|15
CASSEGQASSYEQYF
TGTGCCAGCAGTGAAGGACAGGCCAGCTCCTACGAGCAGTACTTC
>-|TRBV6-5|TRBJ2-1|TRBD2|14
CASGSSGSSNEQFF
TGTGCCAGTGGTTCGAGCGGGAGTTCGAATGAGCAGTTCTTC
>-|TRBV12-3/TRBV12-4|TRBJ1-5|-|12
CASSYTGPPQHF
TGTGCCAGCAGTTATACAGGGCCGCCCCAGCATTTT
>few|TRBV19|TRBJ2-1|TRBD2|20
CASSIKRAGNSLAGRHEQFF
TGTGCCAGTAGTATTAAGAGGGCAGGGAATAGTCTAGCGGGAAGGCATGAGCAGTTCTTC
>-|TRBV7-2|TRBJ2-7|TRBD2|15
CASSLLAGSSYEQYF
TGTGCCAGCAGCTTACTAGCGGGGAGCTCCTACGAGCAGTACTTC
>-|TRBV19|TRBJ2-7|TRBD1|15
CASSIAGQGVHEQYF
TGTGCCAGTAGTATAGCTGGACAGGGGGTACACGAGCAGTACTTC
>-|TRBV28|TRBJ1-5|-|15
CASSESRAGDQPQHF
TGTGCCAGCAGCGAAAGCCGGGCGGGGGACCAGCCCCAGCATTTT
>-|TRBV28|TRBJ1-2|-|16
CASSFITLGGYDGYTF
TGTGCCAGCAGTTTCATTACCTTGGGGGGGTATGATGGCTACACCTTC
>-|TRBV28|TRBJ2-7|-|15
CASVKRTAYPYEQYF
TGTGCCAGCGTGAAACGGACAGCCTACCCCTACGAGCAGTACTTC
>-|TRBV18|TRBJ2-7|-|14
CASSPLDTSYEQYF
TGTGCCAGCTCCCCCCTGGACACCTCCTACGAGCAGTACTTC
>-|TRBV20-1|TRBJ2-7|-|12
CSASLDSVRYYF
TGCAGTGCTAGTTTGGACAGCGTCAGGTATTACTTC
>-|TRBV7-9|TRBJ1-4|TRBD1|16
CASSYSRGQGNEKLFF
TGTGCCAGCAGCTATAGCAGGGGACAGGGGAACGAAAAACTGTTTTTT
>-|TRBV7-9|TRBJ2-3|TRBD2|18
CASSLRTSGTYRTDTQYF
TGTGCCAGCAGCTTGAGGACTAGCGGGACCTACCGCACAGATACGCAGTATTTT
>-|TRBV3-1/TRBV3-2|TRBJ1-3|-|15
CASSQDEFSGNTIYF
TGTGCCAGCAGCCAAGATGAGTTCTCTGGAAACACCATATATTTT
>once|TRBV18|TRBJ2-1|TRBD1|15
CASSPNGQVYNEQFF
TGTGCCAGCTCACCAAACGGACAGGTCTACAATGAGCAGTTCTTC
>-|TRBV3-1/TRBV3-2|TRBJ2-1|TRBD2|16
CASSRGGLAGENEQFF
TGTGCCAGCAGCCGGGGGGGACTAGCGGGAGAGAATGAGCAGTTCTTC
>-|TRBV5-5|TRBJ2-5|-|15
CASSLSGNPQETQYF
TGTGCCAGCAGCTTGAGTGGGAACCCCCAAGAGACCCAGTACTTC
>once|TRBV13|TRBJ2-7|TRBD2|14
CASRSAGGPGEQYF
TGTGCCAGCAGGAGTGCGGGAGGGCCGGGCGAGCAGTACTTC
>-|TRBV12-3/TRBV12-4|TRBJ1-1|-|13
CASSLGVAGEAFF
TGTGCCAGCAGTTTGGGGGTAGCGGGGGAGGCTTTCTTT
>-|TRBV6-1|TRBJ1-4|-|13
CASSDTTNEKLFF
TGTGCCAGCAGTGACACAACTAATGAAAAACTGTTTTTT
>-|TRBV7-2|TRBJ2-3|TRBD1|19
CASSPLKLLDREYTDTQYF
TGTGCCAGCAGCCCCCTGAAACTTCTGGACAGGGAGTACACAGATACGCAGTATTTT
>-|TRBV7-6|TRBJ2-2|TRBD2|15
CASSSPSGRTGELFF
TGTGCCAGCAGCTCGCCTAGCGGGCGCACCGGGGAGCTGTTTTTT
>-|TRBV5-4|TRBJ2-1|TRBD2|15
CASSLLAGRHNEQFF
TGTGCCAGCAGCTTACTAGCGGGGCGCCACAATGAGCAGTTCTTC
>-|TRBV30|TRBJ2-5|-|12
CAWSVQEETQYF
TGTGCCTGGAGTGTACAGGAAGAGACCCAGTACTTC
>-|TRBV9|TRBJ2-3|TRBD2|17
CASSVALAPSSTDTQYF
TGTGCCAGCAGCGTAGCACTAGCGCCGTCTAGCACAGATACGCAGTATTTT
>-|TRBV11-1|TRBJ2-3|TRBD2|15
CASSSGLVVRDTQYF
TGTGCCAGCAGCTCGGGACTAGTAGTGAGAGATACGCAGTATTTT
>few|TRBV28|TRBJ1-5|-|15
CASSFSGASNQPQHF
TGTGCCAGCAGTTTTTCCGGGGCTAGCAATCAGCCCCAGCATTTT
>-|TRBV7-9|TRBJ2-1|TRBD2|16
CASSLARGLAGNEQFF
TGTGCCAGCAGCTTAGCGAGGGGACTAGCGGGGAATGAGCAGTTCTTC
>-|TRBV9|TRBJ2-2|-|16
CASSKLGTMNTGELFF
TGTGCCAGCAGCAAATTGGGGACCATGAACACCGGGGAGCTGTTTTTT
>-|TRBV28|TRBJ2-2|TRBD1|16
CASRVKTGSNTGELFF
TGTGCCAGCAGGGTGAAGACAGGGTCGAACACCGGGGAGCTGTTTTTT
>-|TRBV30|TRBJ1-1|-|13
CAWSEGGNTEAFF
TGTGCCTGGAGTGAGGGGGGTAACACTGAAGCTTTCTTT
>once|TRBV4-2|TRBJ1-4|TRBD1|16
CASSDSTGQGGEKLFF
TGTGCCAGCAGCGATTCGACGGGACAGGGTGGTGAAAAACTGTTTTTT
>-|TRBV24-1|TRBJ2-2|-|16
CATSDAGFYGTGELFF
TGTGCCACCAGTGATGCAGGGTTCTATGGCACCGGGGAGCTGTTTTTT
>-|TRBV2|TRBJ1-5|TRBD1|14
CASSRDRGDQPQHF
TGTGCCAGCAGTAGGGACAGGGGTGATCAGCCCCAGCATTTT
>-|TRBV7-8|TRBJ1-2|-|13
CASSLAGRYGYTF
TGTGCCAGCAGCTTGGCAGGGAGGTATGGCTACACCTTC
>-|TRBV2|TRBJ1-1|-|15
CASSIRQLEYGQAFF
TGTGCCAGCAGTATACGACAGCTTGAATATGGCCAAGCTTTCTTT
>-|TRBV9|TRBJ1-2|-|13
CASSAQGLRGYTF
TGTGCCAGCAGCGCCCAGGGGTTGCGTGGCTACACCTTC